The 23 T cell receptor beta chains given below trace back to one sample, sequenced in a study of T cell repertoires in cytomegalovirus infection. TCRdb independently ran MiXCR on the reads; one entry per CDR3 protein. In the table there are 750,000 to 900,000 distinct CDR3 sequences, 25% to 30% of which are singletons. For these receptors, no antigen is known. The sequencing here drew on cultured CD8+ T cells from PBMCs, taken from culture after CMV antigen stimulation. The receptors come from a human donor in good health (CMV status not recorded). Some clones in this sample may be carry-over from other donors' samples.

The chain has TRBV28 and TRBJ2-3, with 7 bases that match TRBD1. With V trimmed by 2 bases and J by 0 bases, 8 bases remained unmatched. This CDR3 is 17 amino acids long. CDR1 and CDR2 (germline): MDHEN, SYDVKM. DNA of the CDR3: TGTGCCAGCAGTTTACGACAGGGATCAATTAGCACAGATACGCAGTATTTT. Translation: CASSLRQGSISTDTQYF.

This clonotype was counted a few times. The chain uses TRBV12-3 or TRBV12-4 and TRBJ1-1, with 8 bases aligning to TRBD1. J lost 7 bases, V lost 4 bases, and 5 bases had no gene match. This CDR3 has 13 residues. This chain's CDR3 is CASSSDRVVEAFF. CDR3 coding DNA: TGTGCCAGCAGTTCGGACAGGGTGGTTGAAGCTTTCTTT.

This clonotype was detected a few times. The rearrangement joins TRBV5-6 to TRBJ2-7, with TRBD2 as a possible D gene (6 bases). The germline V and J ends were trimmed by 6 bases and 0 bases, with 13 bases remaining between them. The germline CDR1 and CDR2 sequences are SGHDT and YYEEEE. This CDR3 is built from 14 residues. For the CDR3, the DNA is TGTGCCAGCACCCTTGGGGGGAGCTCCTACGAGCAGTACGTC. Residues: CASTLGGSSYEQYV.

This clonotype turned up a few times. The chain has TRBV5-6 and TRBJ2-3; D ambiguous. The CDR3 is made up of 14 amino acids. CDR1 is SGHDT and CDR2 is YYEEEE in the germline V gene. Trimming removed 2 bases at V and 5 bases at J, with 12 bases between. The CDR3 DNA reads TGTGCCAGCAGCTTAGGCAGGACCCAAGATACGCAGTATTTT. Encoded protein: CASSLGRTQDTQYF. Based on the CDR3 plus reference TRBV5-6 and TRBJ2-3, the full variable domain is DAGVTQSPTHLIKTRGQQVTLRCSPKSGHDTVSWYQQALGQGPQFIFQYYEEEERQRGNFPDRFSGHQFPNYSSELNVNALLLGDSALYLCASSLGRTQDTQYFGPGTRLTVL.

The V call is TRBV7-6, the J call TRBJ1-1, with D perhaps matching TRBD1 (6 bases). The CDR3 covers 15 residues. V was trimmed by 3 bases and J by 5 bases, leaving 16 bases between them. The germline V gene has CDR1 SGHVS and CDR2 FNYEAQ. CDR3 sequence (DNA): TGTGCCAGCAGCTTTTCCGGGACAAGAGGAACTGAAGCTTTCTTT. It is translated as CASSFSGTRGTEAFF.

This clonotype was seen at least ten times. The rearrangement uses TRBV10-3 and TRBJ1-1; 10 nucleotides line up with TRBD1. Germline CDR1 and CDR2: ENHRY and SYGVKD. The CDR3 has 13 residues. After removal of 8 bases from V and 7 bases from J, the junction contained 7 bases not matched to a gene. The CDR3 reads CAILGQGTVEAFF. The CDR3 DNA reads TGTGCCATCCTGGGACAGGGGACGGTTGAAGCTTTCTTT.

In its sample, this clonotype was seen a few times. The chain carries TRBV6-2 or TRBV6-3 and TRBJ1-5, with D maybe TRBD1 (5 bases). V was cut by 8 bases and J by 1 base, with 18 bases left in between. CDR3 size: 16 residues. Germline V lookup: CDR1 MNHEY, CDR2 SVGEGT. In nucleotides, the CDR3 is TGTGCCAGCGGCCCCGTTGGGGGAAAGAGCAATCAGCCCCAGCATTTT. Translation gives CASGPVGGKSNQPQHF.

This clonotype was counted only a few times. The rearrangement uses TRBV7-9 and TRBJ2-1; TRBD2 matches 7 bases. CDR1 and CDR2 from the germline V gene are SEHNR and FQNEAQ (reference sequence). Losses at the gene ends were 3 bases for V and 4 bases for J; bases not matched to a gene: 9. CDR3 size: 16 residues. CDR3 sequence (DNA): TGTGCCAGCAGCTTCCCCGGGGGACTATCATACAATGAGCAGTTCTTC. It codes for CASSFPGGLSYNEQFF.

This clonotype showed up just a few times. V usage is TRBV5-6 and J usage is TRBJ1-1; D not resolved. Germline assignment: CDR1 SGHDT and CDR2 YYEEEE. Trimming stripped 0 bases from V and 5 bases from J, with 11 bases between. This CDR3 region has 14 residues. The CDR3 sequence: CASSLVSVVTEAFF. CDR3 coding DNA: TGTGCCAGCAGCTTGGTTTCAGTGGTGACTGAAGCTTTCTTT.

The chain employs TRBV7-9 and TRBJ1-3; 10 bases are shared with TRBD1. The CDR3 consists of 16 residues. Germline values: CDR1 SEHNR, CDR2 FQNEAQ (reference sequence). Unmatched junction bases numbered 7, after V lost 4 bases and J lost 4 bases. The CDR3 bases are TGTGCCAGCAGCTCATCGGACAGGGGGAACGGAAACACCATATATTTT. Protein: CASSSSDRGNGNTIYF.

The CDR3 nucleotides are TGCAGTGCAAGGGGGCGCACCGGGGAGCTGTTTTTT. Translated: CSARGRTGELFF. J is TRBJ2-2 and V is TRBV20-1, with 7 nucleotides matching TRBD1. Germline CDR1 is DFQATT and CDR2 is SNEGSKA (reference sequence). V shed 6 bases and J 4 bases; nucleotides not matched to a gene: 2. CDR3 size: 12 residues.

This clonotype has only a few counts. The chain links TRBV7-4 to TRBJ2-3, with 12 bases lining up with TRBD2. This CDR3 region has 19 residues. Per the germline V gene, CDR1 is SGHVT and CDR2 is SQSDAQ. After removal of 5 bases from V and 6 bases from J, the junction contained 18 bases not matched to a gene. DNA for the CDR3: TGTGCCAGCAGCGCACTCAGACTAGCGGGGGCCCCCGACGCGGATACGCAGTATTTT. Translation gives CASSALRLAGAPDADTQYF.

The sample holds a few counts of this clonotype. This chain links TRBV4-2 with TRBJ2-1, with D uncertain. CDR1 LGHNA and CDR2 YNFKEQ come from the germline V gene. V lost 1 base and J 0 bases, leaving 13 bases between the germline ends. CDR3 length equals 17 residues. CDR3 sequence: CASSQVERRISYNEQFF. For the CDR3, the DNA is TGTGCCAGCAGCCAAGTTGAGAGGAGAATCTCCTACAATGAGCAGTTCTTC.

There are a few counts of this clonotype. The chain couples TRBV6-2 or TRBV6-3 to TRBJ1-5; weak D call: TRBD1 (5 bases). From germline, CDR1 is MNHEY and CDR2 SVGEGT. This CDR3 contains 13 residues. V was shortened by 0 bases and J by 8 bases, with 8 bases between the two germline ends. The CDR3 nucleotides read TGTGCCAGCAGTTACTCGGGGGGGAAGCCCCAGCATTTT. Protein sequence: CASSYSGGKPQHF.

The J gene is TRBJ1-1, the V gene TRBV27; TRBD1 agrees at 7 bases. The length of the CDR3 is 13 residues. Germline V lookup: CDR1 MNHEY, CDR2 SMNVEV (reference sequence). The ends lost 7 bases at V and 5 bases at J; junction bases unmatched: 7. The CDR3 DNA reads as TGTGCCAGCACCCGATACAGGGGAACTGAAGCTTTCTTT. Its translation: CASTRYRGTEAFF.

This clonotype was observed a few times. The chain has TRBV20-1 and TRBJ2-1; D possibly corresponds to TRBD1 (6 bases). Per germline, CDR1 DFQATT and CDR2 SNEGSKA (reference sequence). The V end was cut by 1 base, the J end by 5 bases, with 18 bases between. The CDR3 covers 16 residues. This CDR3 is CSARGIGTPWDNEQFF. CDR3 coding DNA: TGCAGTGCTAGAGGTATCGGGACACCGTGGGACAATGAGCAGTTCTTC.

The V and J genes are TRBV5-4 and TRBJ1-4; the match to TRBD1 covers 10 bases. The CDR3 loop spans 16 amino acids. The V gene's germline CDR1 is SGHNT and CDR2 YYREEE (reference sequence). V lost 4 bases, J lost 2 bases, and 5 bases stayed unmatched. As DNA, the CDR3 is TGTGCCAGCAGCATGGGACAGGGGTGGACTAATGAAAAACTGTTTTTT. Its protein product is CASSMGQGWTNEKLFF.

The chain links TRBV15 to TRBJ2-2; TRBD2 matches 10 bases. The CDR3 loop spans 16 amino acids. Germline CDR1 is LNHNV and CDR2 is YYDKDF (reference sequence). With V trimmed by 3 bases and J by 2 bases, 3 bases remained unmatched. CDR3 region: CATSSLLAGNTGELFF. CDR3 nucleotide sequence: TGTGCCACCAGCAGTTTACTAGCGGGAAACACCGGGGAGCTGTTTTTT.

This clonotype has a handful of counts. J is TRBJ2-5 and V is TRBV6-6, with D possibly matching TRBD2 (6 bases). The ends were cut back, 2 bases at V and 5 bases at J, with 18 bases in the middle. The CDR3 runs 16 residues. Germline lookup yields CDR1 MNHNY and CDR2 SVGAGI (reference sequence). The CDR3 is CASSYPGGALGETQYF. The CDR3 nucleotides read TGTGCCAGCAGTTACCCGGGCGGGGCACTCGGGGAGACCCAGTACTTC.

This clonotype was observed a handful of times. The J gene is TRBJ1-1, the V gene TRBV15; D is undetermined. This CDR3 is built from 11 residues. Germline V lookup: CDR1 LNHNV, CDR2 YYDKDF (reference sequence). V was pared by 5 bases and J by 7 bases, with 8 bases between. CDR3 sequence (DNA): TGTGCCACCAGCGGGAGAGATGAAGCTTTCTTT. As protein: CATSGRDEAFF.

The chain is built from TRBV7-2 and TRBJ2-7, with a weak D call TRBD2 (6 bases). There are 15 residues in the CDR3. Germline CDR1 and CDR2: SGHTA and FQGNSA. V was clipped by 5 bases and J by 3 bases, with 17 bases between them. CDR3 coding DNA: TGTGCCAGCAGCCTTTTACATTCGGGGGTCTACGAGCAGTACTTC. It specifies CASSLLHSGVYEQYF.

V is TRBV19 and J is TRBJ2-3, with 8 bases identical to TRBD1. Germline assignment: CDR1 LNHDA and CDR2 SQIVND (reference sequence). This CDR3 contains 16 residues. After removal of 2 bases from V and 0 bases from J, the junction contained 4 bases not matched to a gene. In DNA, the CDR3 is TGTGCCAGTAGTATACCCGACAGGGGAAGCACAGATACGCAGTATTTT. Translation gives CASSIPDRGSTDTQYF.

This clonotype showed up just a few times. DNA for the CDR3: TGTGCCAGCAGTGACCCCCTGGGCGGAGGGGATGGCTACACCTTC. Residues: CASSDPLGGGDGYTF. J is TRBJ1-2 and V is TRBV6-6; weak D call: TRBD1 (5 bases). There are 15 residues in the CDR3. V was shortened by 5 bases and J by 6 bases, with 19 bases between the two germline ends. The germline CDR1 and CDR2 sequences are MNHNY and SVGAGI (reference sequence).